This T cell receptor beta chain was obtained from a study of CXCR3-negative and CXCR3-positive naive CD8 T cells. For the study at large: The dataset comprises 120 million to 150 million TRB reads in total, with about 1.5 +/- 0.3 million reads per library.

A note on this clonotype: What it recognizes is unknown.

Findings and caveats of the study: Memory cells showed distinct TRBV-TRBJ patterns, while the two naive subsets matched. Against CXCR3-negative naive cells, CXCR3-positive naive cells showed more hydrophobic TRB CDR3s. Memory CD8+ T cell repertoires were far less diverse than both naive subsets.

UMI-tagged TRB cDNA libraries were built via 5' RACE. TCRdb re-analyzed the 5' RACE reads; it lists each CDR3 protein once, without DNA. This sample's table reports tens of thousands of distinct CDR3 sequences. Looked up from germline, CDR1 is SGHTA and CDR2 is FQGTGA. The CDR3 sequence is 16 residues long. Cells that were CD45RO-CCR7+CD27+CD95- constituted naive CD8+ T cells. The source material was naive CXCR3+ CD8+ T cells from blood. Subset defined: CD45RO-CCR7+CD27+CD95- naive CD8+ T cells expressing CXCR3 (TNR3+). This sequence joins TRBV7-3 and TRBJ1-1; TCRdb gives TRBD1 as the D gene, but with no DNA this cannot be confirmed. This receptor was taken from a human donor in good health. Some clones in this sample may be carry-over from other donors' samples. The CDR3 spells CASSLIHGTGETEAFF.